Listed here are 8 T cell receptor beta chains from one sample, sequenced in a study of cytomegalovirus exposure and HLA in healthy donors. Use of 60 Vbeta and 13 Jbeta primers characterized the PCR. Sequenced by immunoSEQ multiplex PCR; TCRdb stores in-frame clones only, minus some. This sample carries more than 95,000 clones, about three quarters of them seen once, and the ten largest clones take more than 3%. Sequenced: PBMCs. The source of these receptors is a man aged 25-45 years in good health and CMV-seronegative.

This chain's CDR3 is CASSLGPGTSGGSTAQYF. Here the CDR3 DNA reads TGCGCCAGCAGCTTGGGACCCGGGACTAGCGGGGGCTCGACGGCCCAGTACTTC. This rearrangement joins TRBV5-1 to TRBJ2-5; 14 positions agree with TRBD2. This CDR3 has 18 amino acids. With V trimmed by 0 bases and J by 9 bases, 13 bases remained unmatched. Germline V gene sequence: CDR1 SGHRS, CDR2 YFSETQ.

The chain joins TRBV7-2 to TRBJ2-3; tentatively, D is TRBD1 (6 bases). V lost 5 bases, J lost 3 bases, and 15 bases lay in between. The CDR3 covers 15 residues. Germline V gene lookup returns CDR1 SGHTA and CDR2 FQGNSA. The CDR3 here is CASSTNRAGTDTQYF. CDR3 coding DNA: TGTGCCAGCAGCACTAACAGGGCTGGGACAGATACGCAGTATTTT.

This clone came up a few times. The chain recombines TRBV9 with TRBJ2-5; tentative D call: TRBD1 (5 bases). Germline CDR1 is SGDLS and CDR2 is YYNGEE. The V gene lost 0 bases and the J gene lost 1 base, with 10 bases spanning the gap. The CDR3 contains 15 residues. CDR3 bases: TGTGCCAGCAGCGTAGGTCTAGGGGTCCAAGAGACCCAGTACTTC. This encodes CASSVGLGVQETQYF.

The genes are TRBV4-3 and TRBJ2-7; weak D call: TRBD2 (7 bases). Trimming removed 0 bases from V and 6 bases from J, with 15 bases in between. The V gene's germline CDR1 is LGHNA and CDR2 YSLEER. The CDR3 is 15 amino acids. The CDR3 bases are TGCGCCAGCAGCCAAGATCGGTGGGGAGGGGGCGAGCAGTACTTC. This gives the protein CASSQDRWGGGEQYF.

The rearrangement joins TRBV7-3 to TRBJ2-1, with a possible D match to TRBD1 (6 bases). From germline, CDR1 is SGHTA and CDR2 FQGTGA. The CDR3 spans 16 residues. Trimming stripped 4 bases from V and 7 bases from J, with 20 bases between. CDR3 sequence: CASSSNREGRLNEQFF. In DNA form, the CDR3 reads TGTGCCAGCAGCTCAAACAGGGAAGGGCGTTTGAATGAGCAGTTCTTC.

The V and J genes are TRBV29-1 and TRBJ2-7; 7 nucleotides line up with TRBD2. CDR3 length equals 14 residues. V lost 7 bases, J lost 0 bases, and 9 bases stayed unmatched. Germline CDR1 reads SQVTM; CDR2 reads ANQGSEA. Here the CDR3 reads CSAGGGESSYEQYF. CDR3 in DNA: TGCAGCGCCGGCGGGGGAGAAAGCTCCTACGAGCAGTACTTC.

This chain connects TRBV19 to TRBJ1-1; TRBD1 matches at 9 bases. There are 13 residues in the CDR3. The junction had 4 bases not matched to a gene; V was cut back by 3 bases and J by 8 bases. Germline V gene lookup returns CDR1 LNHDA and CDR2 SQIVND (reference sequence). CDR3 protein: CASSIGTGTEAFF. CDR3 DNA sequence: TGTGCCAGTAGTATCGGGACAGGGACCGAAGCTTTCTTT.

V gene TRBV18 combines with J gene TRBJ2-1; D perhaps matches TRBD1 (5 bases). Trimming stripped 0 bases from V and 3 bases from J, with 12 bases between. Looked up from germline, CDR1 is KGHSH and CDR2 is LQKENI. The CDR3 has 16 residues. The CDR3 region is CASSPPVGRDYNEQFF. CDR3 DNA sequence: TGTGCCAGCTCACCACCCGTCGGCAGGGACTACAATGAGCAGTTCTTC.